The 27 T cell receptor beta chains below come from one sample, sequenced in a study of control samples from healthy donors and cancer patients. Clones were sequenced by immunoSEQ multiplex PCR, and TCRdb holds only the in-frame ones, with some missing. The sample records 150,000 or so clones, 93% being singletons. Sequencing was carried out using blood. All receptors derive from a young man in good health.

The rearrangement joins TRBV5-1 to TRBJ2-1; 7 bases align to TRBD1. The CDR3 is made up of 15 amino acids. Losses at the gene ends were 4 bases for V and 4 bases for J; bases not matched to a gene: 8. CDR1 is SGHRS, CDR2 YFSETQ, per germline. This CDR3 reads CASSLYRGAYNEQFF. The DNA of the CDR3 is TGCGCCAGCAGCCTCTACAGGGGAGCTTACAATGAGCAGTTCTTC. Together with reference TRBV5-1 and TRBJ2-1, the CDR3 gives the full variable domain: KAGVTQTPRYLIKTRGQQVTLSCSPISGHRSVSWYQQTPGQGLQFLFEYFSETQRNKGNFPGRFSGRQFSNSRSEMNVSTLELGDSALYLCASSLYRGAYNEQFFGPGTRLTVL.

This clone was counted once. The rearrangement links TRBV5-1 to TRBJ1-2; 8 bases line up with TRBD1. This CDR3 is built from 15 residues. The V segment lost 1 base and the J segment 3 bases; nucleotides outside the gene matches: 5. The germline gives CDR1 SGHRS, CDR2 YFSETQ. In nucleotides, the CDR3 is TGCGCCAGCAGCTTGTCAGGGGGCGCTGACTATGGCTACACCTTC. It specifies CASSLSGGADYGYTF. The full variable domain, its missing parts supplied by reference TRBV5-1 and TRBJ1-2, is KAGVTQTPRYLIKTRGQQVTLSCSPISGHRSVSWYQQTPGQGLQFLFEYFSETQRNKGNFPGRFSGRQFSNSRSEMNVSTLELGDSALYLCASSLSGGADYGYTFGSGTRLTVV.

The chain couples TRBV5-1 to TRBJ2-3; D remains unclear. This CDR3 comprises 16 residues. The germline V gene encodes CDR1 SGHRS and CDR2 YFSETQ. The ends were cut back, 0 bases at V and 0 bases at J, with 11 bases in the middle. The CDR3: CASSLEGHASTDTQYF. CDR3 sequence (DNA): TGCGCCAGCAGCTTGGAAGGCCATGCTAGCACAGATACGCAGTATTTT.

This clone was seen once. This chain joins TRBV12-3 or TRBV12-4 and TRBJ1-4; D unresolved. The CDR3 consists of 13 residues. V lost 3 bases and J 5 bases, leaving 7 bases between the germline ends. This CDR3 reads CASSFSGNEKLFF. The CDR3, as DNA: TGTGCCAGCAGTTTTTCCGGGAATGAAAAACTGTTTTTT.

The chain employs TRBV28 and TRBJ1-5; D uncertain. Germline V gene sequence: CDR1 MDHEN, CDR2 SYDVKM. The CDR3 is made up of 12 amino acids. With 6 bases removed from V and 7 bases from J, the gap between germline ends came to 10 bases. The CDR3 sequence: CASSNDRQPQHF. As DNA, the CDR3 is TGTGCCAGCAGCAACGACCGACAGCCCCAGCATTTT.

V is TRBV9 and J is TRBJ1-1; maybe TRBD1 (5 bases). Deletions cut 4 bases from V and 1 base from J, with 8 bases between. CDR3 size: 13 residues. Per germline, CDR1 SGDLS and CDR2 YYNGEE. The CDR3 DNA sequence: TGTGCCAGCAGCCAGACAGAGAACACTGAAGCTTTCTTT. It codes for CASSQTENTEAFF.

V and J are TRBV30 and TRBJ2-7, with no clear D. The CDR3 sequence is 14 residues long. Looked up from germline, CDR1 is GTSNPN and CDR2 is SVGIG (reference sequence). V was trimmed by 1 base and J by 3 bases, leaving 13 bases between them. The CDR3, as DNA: TGTGCCTGGAGTGGGCCCGTCGTGATCTACGAGCAGTACTTC. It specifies CAWSGPVVIYEQYF.

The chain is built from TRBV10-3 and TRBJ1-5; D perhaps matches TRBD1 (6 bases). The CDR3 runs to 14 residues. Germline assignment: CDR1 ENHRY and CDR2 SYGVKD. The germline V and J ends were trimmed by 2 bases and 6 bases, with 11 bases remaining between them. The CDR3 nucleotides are TGTGCCATCAGTGAGCGGGCAGGGGTTCAGCCCCAGCATTTT. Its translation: CAISERAGVQPQHF.

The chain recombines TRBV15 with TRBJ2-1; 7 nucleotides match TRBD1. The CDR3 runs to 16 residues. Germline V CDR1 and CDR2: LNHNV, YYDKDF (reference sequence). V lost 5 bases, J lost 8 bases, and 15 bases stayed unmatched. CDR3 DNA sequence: TGTGCCACCAGCGAGGGAAGACAGGGCGGCCTCTATGAGCAGTTCTTC. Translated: CATSEGRQGGLYEQFF. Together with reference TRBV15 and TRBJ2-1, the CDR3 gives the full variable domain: DAMVIQNPRYQVTQFGKPVTLSCSQTLNHNVMYWYQQKSSQAPKLLFHYYDKDFNNEADTPDNFQSRRPNTSFCFLDIRSPGLGDTAMYLCATSEGRQGGLYEQFFGPGTRLTVL.

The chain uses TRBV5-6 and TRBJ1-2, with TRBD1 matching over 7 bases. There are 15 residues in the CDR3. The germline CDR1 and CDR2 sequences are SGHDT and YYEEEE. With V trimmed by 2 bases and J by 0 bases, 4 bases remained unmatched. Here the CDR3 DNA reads TGTGCCAGCAGCTTCGGACAGGACTCTAACTATGGCTACACCTTC. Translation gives CASSFGQDSNYGYTF.

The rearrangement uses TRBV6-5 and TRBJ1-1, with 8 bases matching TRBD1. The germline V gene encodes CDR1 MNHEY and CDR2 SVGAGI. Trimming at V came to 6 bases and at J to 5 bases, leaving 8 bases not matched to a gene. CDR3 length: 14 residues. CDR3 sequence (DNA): TGTGCCAGCAGGATACAGGGGGTGGAAACTGAAGCTTTCTTT. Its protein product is CASRIQGVETEAFF.

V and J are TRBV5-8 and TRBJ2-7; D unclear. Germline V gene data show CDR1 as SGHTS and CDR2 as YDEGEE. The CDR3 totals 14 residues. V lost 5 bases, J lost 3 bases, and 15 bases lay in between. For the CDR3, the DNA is TGTGCCAGCAGTCACGGATGGGGTTTCTACGAGCAGTACTTC. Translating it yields CASSHGWGFYEQYF. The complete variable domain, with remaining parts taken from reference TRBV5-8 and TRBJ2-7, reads EAGVTQSPTHLIKTRGQQATLRCSPISGHTSVYWYQQALGLGLQFLLWYDEGEERNRGNFPPRFSGRQFPNYSSELNVNALELEDSALYLCASSHGWGFYEQYFGPGTRLTVT.

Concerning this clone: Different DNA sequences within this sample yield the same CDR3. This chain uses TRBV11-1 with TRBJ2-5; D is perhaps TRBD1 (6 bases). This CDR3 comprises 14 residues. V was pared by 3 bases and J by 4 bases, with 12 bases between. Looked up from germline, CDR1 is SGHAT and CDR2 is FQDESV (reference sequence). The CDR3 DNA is TGTGCCAGCAGCTTGGGCCGAGGGGGAGAGACCCAGTACTTC. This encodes CASSLGRGGETQYF.

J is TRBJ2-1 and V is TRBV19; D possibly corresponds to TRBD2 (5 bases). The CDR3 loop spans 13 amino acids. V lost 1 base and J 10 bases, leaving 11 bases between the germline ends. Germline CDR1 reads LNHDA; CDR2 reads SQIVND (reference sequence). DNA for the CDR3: TGTGCCAGTAGTATAGTTTTCTCGGGGGAGCAGTTCTTC. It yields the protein CASSIVFSGEQFF.

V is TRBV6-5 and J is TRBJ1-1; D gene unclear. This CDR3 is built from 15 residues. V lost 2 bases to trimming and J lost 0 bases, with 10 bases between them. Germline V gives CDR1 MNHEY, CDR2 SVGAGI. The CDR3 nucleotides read TGTGCCAGCAGTTACGCACCAGACCTGAACACTGAAGCTTTCTTT. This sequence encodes CASSYAPDLNTEAFF.

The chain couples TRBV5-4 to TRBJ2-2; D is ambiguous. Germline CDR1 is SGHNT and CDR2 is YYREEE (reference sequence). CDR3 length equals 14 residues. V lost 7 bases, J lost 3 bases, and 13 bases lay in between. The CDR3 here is CASRRMGYTGELFF. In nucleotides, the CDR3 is TGTGCCAGCCGCCGGATGGGTTACACCGGGGAGCTGTTTTTT.

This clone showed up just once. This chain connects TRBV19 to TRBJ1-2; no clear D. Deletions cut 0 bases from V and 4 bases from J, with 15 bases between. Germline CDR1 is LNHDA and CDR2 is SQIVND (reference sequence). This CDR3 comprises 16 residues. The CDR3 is CASSIDLAPRPYGYTF. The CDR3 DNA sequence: TGTGCCAGTAGTATAGATCTCGCCCCACGGCCCTATGGCTACACCTTC.

CDR3 DNA sequence: TGTGCCAGCAGCTTAGATCTAGCGGGGGGGCCAGATACGCAGTATTTT. It codes for CASSLDLAGGPDTQYF. V gene TRBV7-9 combines with J gene TRBJ2-3; 12 bases line up with TRBD2. The germline V gene has CDR1 SEHNR and CDR2 FQNEAQ (reference sequence). The CDR3 contains 16 residues. Unmatched junction bases numbered 3, after V lost 1 base and J lost 4 bases.

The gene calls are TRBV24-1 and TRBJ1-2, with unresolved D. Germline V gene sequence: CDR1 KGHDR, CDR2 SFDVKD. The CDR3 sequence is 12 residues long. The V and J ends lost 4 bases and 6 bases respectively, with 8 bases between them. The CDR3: CATSDGWNGYTF. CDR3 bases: TGTGCCACCAGTGACGGGTGGAATGGCTACACCTTC.

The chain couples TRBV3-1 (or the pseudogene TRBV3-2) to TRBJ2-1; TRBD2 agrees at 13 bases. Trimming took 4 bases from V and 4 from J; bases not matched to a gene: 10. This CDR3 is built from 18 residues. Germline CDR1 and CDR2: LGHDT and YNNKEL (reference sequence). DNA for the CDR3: TGTGCCAGCAGCCCAGTACCCAAGGGACTAGCGGGGTACAATGAGCAGTTCTTC. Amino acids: CASSPVPKGLAGYNEQFF.

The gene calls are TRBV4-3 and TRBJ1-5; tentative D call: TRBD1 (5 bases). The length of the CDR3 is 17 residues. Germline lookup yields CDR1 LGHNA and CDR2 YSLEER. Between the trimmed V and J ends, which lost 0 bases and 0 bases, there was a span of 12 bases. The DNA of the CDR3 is TGCGCCAGCAGCCAAGATCGGGGCAGTTATAGCAATCAGCCCCAGCATTTT. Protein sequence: CASSQDRGSYSNQPQHF.

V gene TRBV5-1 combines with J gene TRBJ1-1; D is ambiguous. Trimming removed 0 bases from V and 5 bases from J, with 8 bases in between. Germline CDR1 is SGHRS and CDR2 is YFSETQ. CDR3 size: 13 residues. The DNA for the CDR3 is TGCGCCAGCAGCTTGGAGGTAGGGACTGAAGCTTTCTTT. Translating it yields CASSLEVGTEAFF.

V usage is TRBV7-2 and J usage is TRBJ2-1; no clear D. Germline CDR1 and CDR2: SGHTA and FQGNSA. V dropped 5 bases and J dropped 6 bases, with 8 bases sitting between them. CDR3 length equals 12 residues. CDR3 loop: CASSPPSNEQFF. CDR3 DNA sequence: TGTGCCAGCAGCCCGCCGAGCAATGAGCAGTTCTTC.

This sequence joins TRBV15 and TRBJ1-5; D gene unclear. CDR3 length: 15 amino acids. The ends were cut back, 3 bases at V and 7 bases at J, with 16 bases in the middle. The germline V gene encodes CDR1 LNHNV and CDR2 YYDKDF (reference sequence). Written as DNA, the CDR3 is TGTGCCACCAGCAGTGGGTGGGGAGGTCTGCAGCCCCAGCATTTT. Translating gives CATSSGWGGLQPQHF.

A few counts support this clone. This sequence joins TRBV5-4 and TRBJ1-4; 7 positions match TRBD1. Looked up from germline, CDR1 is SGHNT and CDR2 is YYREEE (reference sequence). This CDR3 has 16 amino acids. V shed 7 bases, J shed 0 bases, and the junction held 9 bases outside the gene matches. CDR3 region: CASSATGAATNEKLFF. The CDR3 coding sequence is TGTGCCAGCTCCGCTACAGGGGCCGCAACTAATGAAAAACTGTTTTTT. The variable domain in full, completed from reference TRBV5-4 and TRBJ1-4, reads ETGVTQSPTHLIKTRGQQVTLRCSSQSGHNTVSWYQQALGQGPQFIFQYYREEENGRGNFPPRFSGLQFPNYSSELNVNALELDDSALYLCASSATGAATNEKLFFGSGTQLSVL.

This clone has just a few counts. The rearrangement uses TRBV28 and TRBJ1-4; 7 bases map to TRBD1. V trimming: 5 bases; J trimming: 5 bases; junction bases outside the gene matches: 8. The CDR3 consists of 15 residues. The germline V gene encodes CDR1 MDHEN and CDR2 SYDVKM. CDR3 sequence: CASSPGQELNEKLFF. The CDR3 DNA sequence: TGTGCCAGCAGTCCTGGACAGGAACTAAATGAAAAACTGTTTTTT.

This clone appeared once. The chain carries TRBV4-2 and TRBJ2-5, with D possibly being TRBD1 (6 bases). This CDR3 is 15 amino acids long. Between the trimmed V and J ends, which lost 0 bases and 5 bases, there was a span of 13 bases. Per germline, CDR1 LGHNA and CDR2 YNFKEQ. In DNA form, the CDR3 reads TGTGCCAGCAGCCAAGAGGACAGCCGGGTGGAGACCCAGTACTTC. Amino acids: CASSQEDSRVETQYF.